This TCR beta chain was obtained from a study of shared clonotypes between healthy human individuals. Study-wide background: A donor's plate count was three for CD4 naive and three for CD4 memory; CD8 naive had two and CD8 memory one.

About this clone itself: No antigen is known for it.

CD45RO-negative, CCR7-selected cells formed the naive CD8 fraction, which excluded terminally differentiated effector memory CD45RA+ cells. Healthy HIV-negative adults with no recent acute infections or vaccinations were recruited as donors. CDR3 length: 14 amino acids. CDR1 is SGHTA and CDR2 is FQGTGA in the germline V gene. The V gene end was trimmed by 0 bases and the J gene end by 7 bases; junction bases not matched to a gene: 6. Authors' processing steps: ImmunoSEQ junction-only sequences lacked quality scores, so their filtering differed. Profiling relied on immunoSEQ multiplex PCR, and the TCRdb table lists in-frame clones only, not all of them. D and trimming come from the DNA, and the V and J calls and clone size come from that table. The repertoire holds about 2 million clones, with about 95% as singletons. Study-level points and caveats: Donor clonotype sharing was expected to depend on sequencing depth.

This chain connects TRBV7-3 to TRBJ2-7; TRBD1 aligns across 7 bases. The sequence was collected from a man aged 18 to 30 in good health. Sequencing was done on a sample of naive CD8+ T cells sorted from blood. CDR3 bases: TGTGCCAGCAGCTTAACACGGGACAGCAAGGAGCAGTACTTC. Its translation is CASSLTRDSKEQYF.